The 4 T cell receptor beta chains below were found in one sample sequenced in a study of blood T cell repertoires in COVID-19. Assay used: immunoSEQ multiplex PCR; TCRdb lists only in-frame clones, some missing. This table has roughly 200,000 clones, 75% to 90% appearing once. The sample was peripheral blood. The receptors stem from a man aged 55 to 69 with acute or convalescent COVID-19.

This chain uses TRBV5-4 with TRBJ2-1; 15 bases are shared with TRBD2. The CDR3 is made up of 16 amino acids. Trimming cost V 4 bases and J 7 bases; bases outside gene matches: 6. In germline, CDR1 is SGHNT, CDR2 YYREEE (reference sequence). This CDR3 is CASSPGLAGGENEQFF. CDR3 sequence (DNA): TGTGCCAGCAGCCCGGGACTAGCGGGAGGCGAGAATGAGCAGTTCTTC.

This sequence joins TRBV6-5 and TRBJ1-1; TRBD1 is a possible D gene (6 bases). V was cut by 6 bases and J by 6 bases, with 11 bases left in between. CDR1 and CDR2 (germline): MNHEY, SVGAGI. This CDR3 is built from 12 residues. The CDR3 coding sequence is TGTGCCAGCAGATCACAGGGCGCTGAAGCTTTCTTT. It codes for CASRSQGAEAFF.

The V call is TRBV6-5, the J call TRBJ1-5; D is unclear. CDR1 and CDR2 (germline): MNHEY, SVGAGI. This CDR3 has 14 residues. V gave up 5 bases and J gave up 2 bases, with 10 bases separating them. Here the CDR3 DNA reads TGTGCCAGCAGTCAGGCCTTGGGCAATCAGCCCCAGCATTTT. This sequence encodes CASSQALGNQPQHF.

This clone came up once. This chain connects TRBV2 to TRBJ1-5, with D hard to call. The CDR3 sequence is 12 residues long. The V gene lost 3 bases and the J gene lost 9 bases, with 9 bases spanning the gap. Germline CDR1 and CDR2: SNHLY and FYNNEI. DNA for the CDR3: TGTGCCAGCAGTGATAACGGTCGGCCCCAGCATTTT. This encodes CASSDNGRPQHF.